Each of the 4 T cell receptor beta chains below was sequenced from the same sample in a study of CD8 T cells in ankylosing spondylitis. General observations from the study: Ankylosing spondylitis blood appeared to carry a characteristic TCR beta motif of roughly eight highly homologous variants.

Their target antigens are unknown. TCRdb recomputed calls from the 5' RACE reads with MiXCR, one row per CDR3 protein. Of about 540,000 distinct CDR3 sequences listed, roughly an eighth are singletons. Sequenced material: blood, either unsorted or a sorted T cell fraction (not recorded which). These receptors came from a male donor with ankylosing spondylitis.

The table lists this clonotype with many counts. The rearrangement uses TRBV10-3 and TRBJ1-1; 9 positions agree with TRBD1. The germline V gene encodes CDR1 ENHRY and CDR2 SYGVKD. V lost 0 bases and J lost 10; bases outside the gene matches: 3. The CDR3 spans 13 residues. The CDR3 is CAISESGTGRAFF. CDR3 DNA: TGTGCCATCAGTGAGTCGGGGACAGGGAGAGCTTTCTTT.

In its sample, this clonotype was seen a few times. This chain links TRBV5-1 with TRBJ2-1, with a tentative D call TRBD2 (5 bases). CDR3 size: 13 residues. Germline CDR1 reads SGHRS; CDR2 reads YFSETQ. V lost 4 bases and J lost 7, with 12 bases in between. The CDR3 nucleotides read TGCGCCAGCAGCACGGACCCGGGGAATGAGCAGTTCTTC. Its translation is CASSTDPGNEQFF.

The chain has TRBV5-1 and TRBJ1-2; possibly TRBD1 for D (5 bases). Germline V lookup: CDR1 SGHRS, CDR2 YFSETQ. The ends were cut back, 0 bases at V and 4 bases at J, with 7 bases in the middle. The CDR3 is made up of 13 amino acids. The CDR3 loop reads CASSLGRGYGYTF. The CDR3 DNA follows: TGCGCCAGCAGCTTGGGGAGGGGCTATGGCTACACCTTC. The whole variable domain, filled in from reference TRBV5-1 and TRBJ1-2, reads KAGVTQTPRYLIKTRGQQVTLSCSPISGHRSVSWYQQTPGQGLQFLFEYFSETQRNKGNFPGRFSGRQFSNSRSEMNVSTLELGDSALYLCASSLGRGYGYTFGSGTRLTVV.

The chain combines TRBV10-2 with TRBJ2-7; D is unclear. Germline V lookup: CDR1 WSHSY, CDR2 SAAADI. Trimming cost V 4 bases and J 4 bases, with 11 bases left between them. CDR3 length equals 13 residues. The CDR3 loop reads CASSGDAYYEQYV. The DNA of the CDR3 is TGCGCCAGCAGTGGAGACGCCTATTACGAGCAGTACGTC.